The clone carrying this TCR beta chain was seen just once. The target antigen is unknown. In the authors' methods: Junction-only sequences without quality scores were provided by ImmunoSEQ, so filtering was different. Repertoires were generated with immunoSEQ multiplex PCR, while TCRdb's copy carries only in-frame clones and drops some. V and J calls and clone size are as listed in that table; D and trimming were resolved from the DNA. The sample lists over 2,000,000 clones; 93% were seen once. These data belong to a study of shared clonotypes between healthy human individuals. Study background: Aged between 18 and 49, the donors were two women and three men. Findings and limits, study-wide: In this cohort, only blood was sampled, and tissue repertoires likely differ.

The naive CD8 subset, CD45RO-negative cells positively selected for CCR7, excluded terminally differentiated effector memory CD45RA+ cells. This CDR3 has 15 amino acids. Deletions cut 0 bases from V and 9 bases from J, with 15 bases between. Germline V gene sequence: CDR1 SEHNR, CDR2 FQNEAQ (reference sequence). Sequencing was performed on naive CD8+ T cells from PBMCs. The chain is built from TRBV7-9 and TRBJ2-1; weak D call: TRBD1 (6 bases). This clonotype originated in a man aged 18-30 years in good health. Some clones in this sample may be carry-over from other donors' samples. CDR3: CASSLALAGVGEQFF. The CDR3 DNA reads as TGTGCCAGCAGCTTAGCGCTTGCAGGGGTTGGTGAGCAGTTCTTC.